Included here is one T cell receptor (beta chain) sequence, with context. This clonotype was picked up a small number of times. Its antigen has not been determined. No much larger clonotype is one base removed from it; base qualities were not supplied. These data belong to a study of patients and donors after allogeneic stem cell transplantation (dated by TCRdb to the early 2020s). Libraries were prepared through RT-PCR. Reads for this sample came from a NextSeq 550. TCRdb's own reprocessing of the public reads used fastp at Q25 and MiXCR and kept productive beta chains. All rows with the same CDR3 protein become a single entry with the most common DNA and genes. For this sample there are hundreds of thousands of distinct CDR3 sequences; 16% appear just once. The top ten clones comprise around 6.8% of the sample. Sequences SGHVS (CDR1) and FQNEAQ (CDR2) are obtained from the germline V gene. V lost 2 bases and J lost 4 bases, and the count of bases not matched to a germline gene is 2. The CDR3 starts with the cysteine, ends with the phenylalanine, and has 13 residues. Only the CDR3 DNA stays, 39 bases, in frame from base 1.

What was sequenced was blood, either unsorted or a sorted T cell fraction (not recorded which). The chain links TRBV7-8 with TRBJ2-7; the junction holds 7 bases that match TRBD2. This clonotype was sampled from a human donor who was either an allogeneic HSCT recipient or a stem cell or donor lymphocyte infusion donor (not recorded which). It is not recorded whose cells these are; they may come from a transplant donor. The CDR3 sequence is CASSLRGLYEQYF. The nucleotide sequence is given as TGTGCCAGCAGCTTAAGGGGACTATACGAGCAGTACTTC.